What follows are 11 T cell receptor beta chains derived from one specimen sequenced in a study of Tregs in tolerant kidney transplant recipients. The repertoire was sequenced with immunoSEQ multiplex PCR; TCRdb's copy has only in-frame clones and lacks some. The sample totals approximately 49,000 clones. The specimen was CD4+ T cells from blood, collected before the transplant. The origin of the receptors is a human donor who received a combined kidney and bone marrow transplant.

Comments on this clone: The read terminates 3 residues ahead of where the CDR3 ends, so the germline J gene completes it. The rearrangement joins TRBV20-1 to TRBJ1-1; TRBD1 might be the D (6 bases). Per germline, CDR1 DFQATT and CDR2 SNEGSKA (reference sequence). The CDR3 loop spans 14 amino acids. The germline V and J ends were trimmed by 6 bases and 5 bases, with 19 bases remaining between them. CDR3 residues: CSARIGQSQTEAFF. The CDR3 bases that were read are TGCAGTGCCAGGATCGGACAGTCACAGACTGAA.

With respect to this clone: Read data end 3 residues before the CDR3 end; the end is taken from the germline J gene. The chain uses TRBV7-6 and TRBJ2-2, with 7 bases that match TRBD2. V was pared by 3 bases and J by 7 bases, with 5 bases of the junction left unmatched. The CDR3 runs to 14 residues. CDR1 is SGHVS, CDR2 FNYEAQ, per germline. The CDR3 here is CASSFAGEVGELFF. CDR3 DNA, as far as it was read: TGTGCCAGCAGCTTTGCGGGAGAGGTCGGGGAG.

As for this clone: Read data end 3 residues before the CDR3 end; the end is taken from the germline J gene. The gene calls are TRBV19 and TRBJ2-1; 7 bases map to TRBD1. Germline assignment: CDR1 LNHDA and CDR2 SQIVND (reference sequence). V shed 5 bases and J 2 bases; nucleotides not matched to a gene: 21. The CDR3 has 20 residues. The CDR3 bases that were read are TGTGCCAGTAGTTCCCTCCCGGGACAGATAAGCCAAACCCCCTACAATGAG. Protein: CASSSLPGQISQTPYNE. The whole CDR3 is CASSSLPGQISQTPYNEQFF.

As concerns this clone: The read stops 3 residues short of the end of the CDR3; the missing end is completed from the germline J gene. V gene TRBV30 combines with J gene TRBJ2-3; no clear D gene. Germline V gene lookup returns CDR1 GTSNPN and CDR2 SVGIG (reference sequence). Between the trimmed V and J ends, which lost 0 bases and 4 bases, there was a span of 11 bases. The CDR3 is made up of 14 amino acids. The CDR3 loop reads CAWSVKGRADTQYF. The sequenced part of the CDR3 DNA is TGTGCCTGGAGTGTAAAAGGGCGCGCAGATACG.

With respect to this clone: The missing CDR3 end, 3 residues past where the read stops, is filled in from the germline J gene. V usage is TRBV19 and J usage is TRBJ1-1; 8 bases are shared with TRBD1. J gave up 3 bases and V 2 bases, and 8 bases lay outside the gene matches. The CDR3 has 16 amino acids. Germline values: CDR1 LNHDA, CDR2 SQIVND (reference sequence). The CDR3 spells CASSISAGGFDTEAFF. CDR3 bases read: TGTGCCAGTAGTATATCGGCAGGGGGCTTCGACACTGAA.

On this clone itself: Sequencing ends 3 residues short of the CDR3 end; the germline J gene provides the rest. The V gene is TRBV18, the J gene TRBJ2-2; TRBD2 matches at 14 bases. With 6 bases clipped from V and 7 bases from J, the junction kept 7 bases outside the gene matches. Germline V CDR1 and CDR2: KGHSH, LQKENI. The CDR3 has 16 amino acids. The CDR3 loop reads CASSPGLAGESGELFF. The sequenced CDR3 bases are TGTGCCAGCTCGCCGGGACTAGCGGGAGAGAGCGGGGAG.

Remarks on this clone: The read falls 3 residues short of the CDR3 end, and the missing part is taken from the germline J gene. The chain couples TRBV16 to TRBJ2-5; D uncertain. CDR1 and CDR2 (germline): KGHSY, FQNENV. V was pared by 0 bases and J by 1 base, with 6 bases between. The CDR3 is 14 amino acids. The CDR3 bases that were read are TGTGCCAGCAGCCAATCGTCAGTCCAAGAGACC. It encodes CASSQSSVQET. The whole CDR3 protein reads CASSQSSVQETQYF.

Concerning this clone: Coverage ceases 3 residues before the CDR3 finishes, and the germline J gene fills in the end. The chain uses TRBV30 and TRBJ2-1; D ambiguous. Trimming removed 0 bases from V and 9 bases from J, with 9 bases in between. Per germline, CDR1 GTSNPN and CDR2 SVGIG (reference sequence). This CDR3 has 12 amino acids. CDR3 DNA, as far as it was read: TGTGCCTGGAGTGTAGGGTTGACTGAG. It yields the protein CAWSVGLTE. The full-length CDR3 reads as CAWSVGLTEQFF. The whole variable domain, filled in from reference TRBV30 and TRBJ2-1, reads SQTIHQWPATLVQPVGSPLSLECTVEGTSNPNLYWYRQAAGRGLQLLFYSVGIGQISSEVPQNLSASRPQDRQFILSSKKLLLSDSGFYLCAWSVGLTEQFFGPGTRLTVL.

Comment on this clone: The read terminates 3 residues ahead of where the CDR3 ends, so the germline J gene completes it. The chain links TRBV29-1 to TRBJ2-3; 12 nucleotides line up with TRBD2. The germline V gene encodes CDR1 SQVTM and CDR2 ANQGSEA. There are 19 residues in the CDR3. Germline trimming cut 6 bases from V and 6 bases from J; bases unmatched to any gene: 22. This CDR3 reads CSVPKLAGGPVGVFDTQYF. The covered CDR3 bases are TGCAGCGTCCCGAAGCTAGCGGGAGGGCCCGTTGGGGTCTTTGATACG.

Of note for this clone: The read ends 3 residues early relative to the CDR3; the germline J gene fills the gap. The chain is built from TRBV10-3 and TRBJ2-7, with 11 positions matching TRBD2. In germline, CDR1 is ENHRY, CDR2 SYGVKD. The CDR3 is made up of 15 amino acids. V trimming: 5 bases; J trimming: 2 bases; junction bases outside the gene matches: 5. CDR3 loop: CAISWGTSGTYEQYF. The CDR3 bases that were read are TGTGCCATCAGTTGGGGGACTAGCGGAACCTACGAG.

Points on this clone: The junction departs from the called germline gene at one end, perhaps through a read error. The CDR3 is cut off 3 residues early in the read; its end comes from the germline J gene. V gene TRBV7-2 combines with J gene TRBJ2-1; D remains unclear. CDR3 size: 13 residues. In germline, CDR1 is SGHTA, CDR2 FQGNSA. Here the CDR3 reads CASSLVSFNEQFF. Partial CDR3 DNA: TGTGCCAGCAGCTTAGTCTCCTTCAATGAG.